The clone carrying this T cell receptor beta chain rates as medium-sized (0.01 to 0.1%). As yet, its antigen is unknown. TCRdb fed the 5' RACE reads into MiXCR, producing one record per CDR3 protein. The repertoire holds roughly 1,700 distinct CDR3 sequences, with 20% as singletons. The data were obtained in a study of spatial heterogeneity in lung cancer. Sample time point: sample taken at primary tumor resection. Study-level points and caveats: Counts that tracked tumor mutation counts were those of expanded intratumoral alpha and beta TCRs.

The J segment lost 6 bases and the V segment lost 0 bases, leaving 2 bases of the junction unmatched. CDR1 is MNHEY, CDR2 SVGAGI, per germline. This CDR3 region has 16 residues. The specimen was lung tumor tissue, collected at surgery. This chain connects TRBV6-5 to TRBJ2-1; 13 bases match TRBD2. This clonotype was sampled from a male donor with early-stage non-small cell lung cancer. CDR3 loop: CASSYSGLAGANEQFF. In nucleotides, the CDR3 is TGTGCCAGCAGTTACTCCGGACTAGCGGGAGCCAATGAGCAGTTCTTC.